Sequencing of this T cell receptor beta chain was carried out in a study of cytomegalovirus exposure and HLA in healthy donors. Looking at the study overall: Ancestry clustering placed 70% to 90% of roughly 400 genotyped donors in the Caucasian-associated cluster. Study-level results: For presence/absence analyses, sequencing depth was assumed to be roughly uniform across donors.

Details on this clone: Its antigen is currently unknown.

Use of 60 Vbeta and 13 Jbeta primers characterized the PCR. The protocol was immunoSEQ multiplex PCR, while the TCRdb copy is restricted to in-frame clones and leaves out a portion. Of over 150,000 clones in the sample, 80% to 90% were seen once. V was pared by 0 bases and J by 11 bases, with 7 bases of the junction left unmatched. The CDR3 has 13 amino acids. CDR1 SGHRS and CDR2 YFSETQ come from the germline V gene. This TCR derives from a woman aged 18-29 years in good health and CMV-seronegative. The rearrangement uses TRBV5-1 and TRBJ1-1; 7 positions agree with TRBD1. The sequenced material came from PBMCs. This chain's CDR3 is CASSLGQGGRAFF. The CDR3 nucleotides are TGCGCCAGCAGCTTGGGACAGGGAGGACGGGCTTTCTTT.